This TCR beta chain was captured by sequencing in a study of blood T cell repertoires in COVID-19. The overall study: The samples span acute and convalescent COVID-19 from the United States, Italy and Spain. The analysed material was cDNA or gDNA that came from T cells, B-cell-depleted T cells, or PBMCs.

Per the germline V gene, CDR1 is SEHNR and CDR2 is FQNEAQ (reference sequence). The V end lost 8 bases, the J end lost 2 bases, and 11 bases lay between the germline ends. The CDR3 is made up of 13 amino acids. Original methodology: Amplification with reference gene primers provided the estimates of nucleated cell counts. Profiling relied on immunoSEQ multiplex PCR, and the TCRdb table lists in-frame clones only, not all of them. That table gives V, J and clone size, and the DNA gave D and trimming. The profile shows hundreds of thousands of clones, approximately 83% of them singletons. The chain uses TRBV7-9 and TRBJ2-3, with D perhaps matching TRBD2 (5 bases). Sequencing used peripheral blood. The TCR originated in a human donor in a cohort sampled during active COVID-19. The CDR3 bases are TGTGCCAGCTCGGCGGGCCACACAGATACGCAGTATTTT. Translation: CASSAGHTDTQYF.